The present entry profiles one TCR beta chain with its context. Its specificity is not known. This record belongs to a study of post-analysis software for immune sequencing data. Whole-study findings and limits: Relative to controls, patients had about five TRBV segments at higher frequency, with TRBV5-6, TRBV5-1 and TRBV20-1 among these.

The CDR3 has 15 residues. The junction had 0 bases not matched to a gene; V was cut back by 1 base and J by 6 bases. From germline, CDR1 is LGHNA and CDR2 YNFKEQ. TCR beta libraries were prepared from cDNA with unique molecular identifiers. cDNA molecules numbering around 450,000 came from about 1 to 10 million T cells. TCRdb reanalysed the PCR reads using MiXCR and keeps one entry per CDR3 protein. The sample has roughly 540,000 distinct CDR3 sequences, roughly 34% seen once; the top ten hold under 7%. Sequencing input: blood. The TCR comes from a girl aged 2-17 years with multiple sclerosis. The chain links TRBV4-2 to TRBJ2-1; 13 bases agree with TRBD2. Written as DNA, the CDR3 is TGTGCCAGCAGCCAAGGGACTAGCGGGGGCAATGAGCAGTTCTTC. Amino acids: CASSQGTSGGNEQFF.